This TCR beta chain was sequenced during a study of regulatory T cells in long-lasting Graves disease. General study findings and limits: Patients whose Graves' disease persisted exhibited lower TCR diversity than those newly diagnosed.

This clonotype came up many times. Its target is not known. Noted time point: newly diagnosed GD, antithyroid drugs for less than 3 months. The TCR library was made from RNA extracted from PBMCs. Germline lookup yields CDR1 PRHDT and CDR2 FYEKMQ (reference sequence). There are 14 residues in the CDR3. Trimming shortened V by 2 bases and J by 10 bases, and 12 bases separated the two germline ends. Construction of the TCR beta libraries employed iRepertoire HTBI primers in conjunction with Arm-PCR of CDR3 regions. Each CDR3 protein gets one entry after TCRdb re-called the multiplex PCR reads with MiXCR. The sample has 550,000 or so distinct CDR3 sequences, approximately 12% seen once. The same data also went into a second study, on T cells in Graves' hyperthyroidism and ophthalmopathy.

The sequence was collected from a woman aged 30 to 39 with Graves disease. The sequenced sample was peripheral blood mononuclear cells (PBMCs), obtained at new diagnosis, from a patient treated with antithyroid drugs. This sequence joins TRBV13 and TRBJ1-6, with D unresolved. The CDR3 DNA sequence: TGTGCCAGCAGCTTAATTGGGGTCGCCTCACCCCTCCACTTT. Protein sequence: CASSLIGVASPLHF.